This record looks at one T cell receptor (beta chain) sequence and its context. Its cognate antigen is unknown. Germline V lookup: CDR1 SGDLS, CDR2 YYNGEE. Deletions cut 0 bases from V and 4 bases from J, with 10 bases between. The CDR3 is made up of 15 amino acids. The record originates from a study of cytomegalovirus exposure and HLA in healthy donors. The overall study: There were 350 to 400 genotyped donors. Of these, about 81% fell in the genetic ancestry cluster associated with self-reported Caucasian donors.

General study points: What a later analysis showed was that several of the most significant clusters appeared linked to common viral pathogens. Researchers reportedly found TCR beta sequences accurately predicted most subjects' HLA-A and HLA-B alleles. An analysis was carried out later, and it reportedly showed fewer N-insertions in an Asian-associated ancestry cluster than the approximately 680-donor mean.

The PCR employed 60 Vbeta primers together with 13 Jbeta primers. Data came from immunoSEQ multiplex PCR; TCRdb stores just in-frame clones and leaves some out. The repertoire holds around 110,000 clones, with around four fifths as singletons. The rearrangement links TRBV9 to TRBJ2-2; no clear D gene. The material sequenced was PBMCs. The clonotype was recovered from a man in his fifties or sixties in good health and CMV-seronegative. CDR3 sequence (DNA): TGTGCCAGCAGCGTAGCTTATTCGGGCACCGGGGAGCTGTTTTTT. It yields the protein CASSVAYSGTGELFF.